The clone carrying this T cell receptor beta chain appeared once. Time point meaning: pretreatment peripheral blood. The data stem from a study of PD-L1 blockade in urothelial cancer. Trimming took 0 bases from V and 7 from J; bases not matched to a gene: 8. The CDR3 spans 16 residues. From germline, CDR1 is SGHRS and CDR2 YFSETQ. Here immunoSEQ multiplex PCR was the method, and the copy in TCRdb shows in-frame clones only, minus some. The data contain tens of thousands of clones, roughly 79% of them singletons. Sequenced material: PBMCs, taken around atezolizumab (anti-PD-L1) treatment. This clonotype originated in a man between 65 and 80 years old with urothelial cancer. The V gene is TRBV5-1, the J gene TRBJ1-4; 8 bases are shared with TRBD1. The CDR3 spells CASSLGVWTGSEKLFF. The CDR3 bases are TGCGCCAGCAGCTTGGGCGTGTGGACAGGGAGTGAAAAACTGTTTTTT.